This paragraph reports one T cell receptor beta chain. The data were produced by immunoSEQ multiplex PCR, yet TCRdb's version contains in-frame clones alone and is incomplete. The sample consists of about 210,000 clones, roughly 87% of them appearing once. Germline V gives CDR1 DFQATT, CDR2 SNEGSKA (reference sequence). CDR3 size: 16 residues. J was trimmed by 5 bases and V by 3 bases; bases with no gene match: 9. The data were taken from a study of blood T cell repertoires in COVID-19. Turning to the study itself: There were acute and convalescent COVID-19 samples, and they came from the United States, Italy and Spain. The cDNA or gDNA used as material had been derived from T cells, B-cell-depleted T cells, or PBMCs.

The TCR was taken from a man aged 18 to 30 with acute COVID-19. This chain uses TRBV20-1 with TRBJ2-2; 10 bases map to TRBD2. The source material was PBMCs or T cells enriched from blood (not recorded which). The CDR3 DNA reads as TGCAGTGCTAGTCCCAGCGGGAGGGCCTGGACCGGGGAGCTGTTTTTT. It codes for CSASPSGRAWTGELFF.